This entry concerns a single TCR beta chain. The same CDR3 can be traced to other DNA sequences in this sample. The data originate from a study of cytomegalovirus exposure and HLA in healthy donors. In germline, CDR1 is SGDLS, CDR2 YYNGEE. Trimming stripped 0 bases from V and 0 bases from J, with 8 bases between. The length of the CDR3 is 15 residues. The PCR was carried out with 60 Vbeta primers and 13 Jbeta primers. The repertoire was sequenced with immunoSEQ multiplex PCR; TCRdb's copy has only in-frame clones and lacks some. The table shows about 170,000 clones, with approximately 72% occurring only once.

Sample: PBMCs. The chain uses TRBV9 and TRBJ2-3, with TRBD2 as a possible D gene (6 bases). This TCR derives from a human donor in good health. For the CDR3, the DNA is TGTGCCAGCAGCGTAGGCGGGGCTAGCACAGATACGCAGTATTTT. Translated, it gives CASSVGGASTDTQYF.